These T cell receptor beta chains were read from a single sample in a study of a mutant IDH1 vaccine in newly diagnosed glioma. Clones were sequenced by immunoSEQ multiplex PCR, and TCRdb holds only the in-frame ones, with some missing. This sample yields 30,000 to 40,000 clones, of which roughly nine tenths are seen a single time; approximately 2% belongs to the top ten. The antigens these receptors bind are not known. The sequencing here drew on PBMCs, taken from a glioma patient whose treatment included an IDH1 peptide vaccine. These TCRs come from a man aged 35 to 55 with glioma. Each CDR3 is given with its conserved first and last residue. Each record gives: V gene, J gene, clone size, D gene, CDR3 length, CDR3 DNA, CDR3 protein. D genes are given only for firm matches. The size entry is marked missing in some rows and otherwise reads once, few, many or a size class.

V: TRBV6-6
J: TRBJ1-6
size: NA
D: NA
length: 13
DNA: TGTGCCAGCCATCACAAGGGCGACTCACCCCTCCACTTT
CDR3: CASHHKGDSPLHF

V: TRBV7-6
J: TRBJ2-5
size: NA
D: NA
length: 14
DNA: TGTGCCAGCAGCTTAGTGCAGTCCCAAGAGACCCAGTACTTC
CDR3: CASSLVQSQETQYF

V: TRBV5-1
J: TRBJ2-1
size: NA
D: NA
length: 16
DNA: TGCGCCAGCAGGAAAACCACAGGTAGCTCCTACAATGAGCAGTTCTTC
CDR3: CASRKTTGSSYNEQFF

V: TRBV5-5
J: TRBJ1-5
size: few
D: NA
length: 13
DNA: TGTGCCAGCAGCCTGGACGGCCATCAGCCCCAGCATTTT
CDR3: CASSLDGHQPQHF

V: TRBV5-1
J: TRBJ2-1
size: NA
D: NA
length: 12
DNA: TGCGCCAGCAGCTTGTTTGGGTCAGGATGGATCTTC
CDR3: CASSLFGSGWIF

V: TRBV7-2
J: TRBJ1-3
size: NA
D: NA
length: 15
DNA: TGTGCCAGCAGCTTAGGTTCCCTTTTTCCAAACACCATATATTTT
CDR3: CASSLGSLFPNTIYF

V: TRBV9
J: TRBJ2-7
size: NA
D: NA
length: 15
DNA: TGTGCCAGCAGCGTAGGGGATGCAGGGACCTACGAGCAGTACTTC
CDR3: CASSVGDAGTYEQYF

V: TRBV2
J: TRBJ2-1
size: NA
D: TRBD2
length: 15
DNA: TGTGCCAGCAAAATAGGACTAGCGGGAGAGAATGAGCAGTTCTTC
CDR3: CASKIGLAGENEQFF

V: TRBV25-1
J: TRBJ2-1
size: NA
D: NA
length: 16
DNA: TGTGCCAGCAGTGAATTTAGAACAGCCTCCTACAATGAGCAGTTCTTC
CDR3: CASSEFRTASYNEQFF

V: TRBV19
J: TRBJ2-5
size: NA
D: NA
length: 15
DNA: TGTGCCAGTAGTATAACGGCGGGGTCCCAAGAGACCCAGTACTTC
CDR3: CASSITAGSQETQYF

V: TRBV20-1
J: TRBJ2-3
size: NA
D: NA
length: 11
DNA: TGCAGTACCCAATTAGTAGATACGCAGTATTTT
CDR3: CSTQLVDTQYF

V: TRBV5-4
J: TRBJ2-5
size: few
D: NA
length: 15
DNA: TGTGCCAGCAGCCGAGAGATGGGGTCCAGAGAGACCCAGTACTTC
CDR3: CASSREMGSRETQYF

V: TRBV27
J: TRBJ2-1
size: NA
D: NA
length: 14
DNA: TGTGCCAGCAGTCTGACTGGGCTGGACAGTGAGCAGTTCTTC
CDR3: CASSLTGLDSEQFF

V: TRBV5-5
J: TRBJ1-5
size: once
D: TRBD1
length: 13
DNA: TGTGCCAGCAGCAGAGACAGGGAACAGCCCCAGCATTTT
CDR3: CASSRDREQPQHF

V: TRBV7-2
J: TRBJ1-2
size: NA
D: NA
length: 14
DNA: TGTGCCAGCAGCTCCGGCGCAGGTCCCTCCCGCTACACCTTC
CDR3: CASSSGAGPSRYTF

V: TRBV14
J: TRBJ2-5
size: NA
D: TRBD2
length: 17
DNA: TGTGCCAGCAGCCAAGGTTCAATAGCGGGAGGACTAGAGACCCAGTACTTC
CDR3: CASSQGSIAGGLETQYF

V: TRBV19
J: TRBJ2-1
size: NA
D: NA
length: 14
DNA: TGTGCCAGTAGGTTCGGGAGTGCGACTGGTGAGCAGTTCTTC
CDR3: CASRFGSATGEQFF

V: TRBV5-1
J: TRBJ2-5
size: NA
D: TRBD1
length: 14
DNA: TGCGCCAGCAGCCCACAGGGGGGAAGGGAGACCCAGTACTTC
CDR3: CASSPQGGRETQYF

V: TRBV19
J: TRBJ2-2
size: NA
D: TRBD1
length: 14
DNA: TGTGCCAGTCGGGACAGGGGGATCTCCGGGGAGCTGTTTTTT
CDR3: CASRDRGISGELFF

V: TRBV6-5
J: TRBJ1-5
size: NA
D: NA
length: 14
DNA: TGTGCCAGCAGTCTTGACGGGAGCAATCAGCCCCAGCATTTT
CDR3: CASSLDGSNQPQHF

V: TRBV6-5
J: TRBJ2-1
size: few
D: TRBD2
length: 16
DNA: TGTGCCAGCAGTTGGGGCGGGAGCACCTTATACAATGAGCAGTTCTTC
CDR3: CASSWGGSTLYNEQFF

V: TRBV28
J: TRBJ1-2
size: NA
D: NA
length: 16
DNA: TGTGCCAGCAGTCCCCCCCGTGGGGGGTATAACTATGGCTACACCTTC
CDR3: CASSPPRGGYNYGYTF

V: TRBV2
J: TRBJ1-5
size: NA
D: NA
length: 16
DNA: TGTGCCAGCAGTTCTCAGACAGGCGGATACAATCAGCCCCAGCATTTT
CDR3: CASSSQTGGYNQPQHF

V: TRBV4-3
J: TRBJ2-1
size: NA
D: NA
length: 18
DNA: TGCGCCAGCAGCCAAGAAGGCGTCGGGGACGGCCCCTACAATGAGCAGTTCTTC
CDR3: CASSQEGVGDGPYNEQFF

V: TRBV11-1
J: TRBJ2-7
size: NA
D: TRBD1
length: 16
DNA: TGTGCCAGCAGCTCAGACAAAACCGGGACAGACTACGAGCAGTACTTC
CDR3: CASSSDKTGTDYEQYF

V: TRBV19
J: TRBJ1-2
size: NA
D: NA
length: 15
DNA: TGTGCCAGTAGGCAACAGGGATCGGGCCGAGGGGGCTACACCTTC
CDR3: CASRQQGSGRGGYTF

V: TRBV15
J: TRBJ2-1
size: once
D: TRBD2
length: 17
DNA: TGTGCCACCAGCAGATCTGCTTCGCCTAGCGGGTTCAATGAGCAGTTCTTC
CDR3: CATSRSASPSGFNEQFF

V: TRBV18
J: TRBJ2-2
size: NA
D: NA
length: 15
DNA: TGTGCCAGCTCACCACAGCCGGCGAACACCGGGGAGCTGTTTTTT
CDR3: CASSPQPANTGELFF

V: TRBV27
J: TRBJ2-7
size: NA
D: NA
length: 14
DNA: TGTGCCAGCAGTTTTAGGCAGGACAATTACGAGCAGTACTTC
CDR3: CASSFRQDNYEQYF

V: TRBV7-2
J: TRBJ1-6
size: NA
D: NA
length: 14
DNA: TGTGCCAGCAGCACGGACGGTTATAATTCACCCCTCCACTTT
CDR3: CASSTDGYNSPLHF